This T cell receptor beta chain comes out of a study of graft-versus-host responses after intestinal transplantation. Overall study context: In this cohort, recipients had multivisceral, liver-intestinal, or isolated intestinal transplants. Anti-thymocyte globulin induction was given to all recipients, followed by tacrolimus and steroids for two to four years.

Germline lookup yields CDR1 MDHEN and CDR2 SYDVKM. The CDR3 has 11 amino acids. The method was immunoSEQ multiplex PCR; TCRdb's version includes in-frame clones alone and lacks a portion of them. The sample shows 80,000 to 100,000 clones, 90% to 95% of them seen only once. Points on this clone: Its antigen remains unknown.

Points from the study as a whole: GvH clones surfaced in recipient marrow, some emerging earlier in ileum or blood.

The TCR comes from a human donor who received an intestinal transplant. V is TRBV28 and J is TRBJ1-4; the D is unclear. The J call may be in error: the DNA end matches TRBJ2-2 better. The sequencing here drew on unstimulated CD4+ T cells sorted from spleen or lymph node cells, taken before intestinal transplant. In DNA, the CDR3 is TGTGCCAGCAGTTTACGACAGGAGCTGTTTTTT. Its protein product is CASSLRQELFF.